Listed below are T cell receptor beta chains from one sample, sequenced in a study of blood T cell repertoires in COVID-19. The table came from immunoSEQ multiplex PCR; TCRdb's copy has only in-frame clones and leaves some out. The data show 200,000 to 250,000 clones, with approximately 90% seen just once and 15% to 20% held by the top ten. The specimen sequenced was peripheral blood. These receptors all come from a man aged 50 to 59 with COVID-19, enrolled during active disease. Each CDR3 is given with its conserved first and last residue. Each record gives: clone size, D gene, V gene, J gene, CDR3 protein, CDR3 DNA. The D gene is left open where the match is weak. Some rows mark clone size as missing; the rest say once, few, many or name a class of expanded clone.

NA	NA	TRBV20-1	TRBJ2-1	CSASRWERYNEQFF	TGCAGTGCTAGTAGGTGGGAGAGGTACAATGAGCAGTTCTTC
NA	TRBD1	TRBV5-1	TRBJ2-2	CASSPRQGNTGELFF	TGCGCCAGCAGCCCCAGACAGGGTAACACCGGGGAGCTGTTTTTT
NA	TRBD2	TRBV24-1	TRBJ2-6	CATSDLPGLAEGASGANVLTF	TGTGCCACCAGTGATTTGCCTGGACTAGCGGAGGGGGCCTCTGGGGCCAACGTCCTGACTTTC
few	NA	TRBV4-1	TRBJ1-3	CASSQDLGTATSSGNTIYF	TGCGCCAGCAGCCAAGACCTGGGGACTGCTACCTCCTCTGGAAACACCATATATTTT
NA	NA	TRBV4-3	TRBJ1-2	CASSQFGPNYGYTF	TGCGCCAGCAGCCAATTTGGGCCTAACTATGGCTACACCTTC
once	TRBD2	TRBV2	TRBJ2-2	CASSEVGLAGGSTGELFF	TGTGCCAGCAGTGAAGTAGGACTAGCGGGAGGGTCCACCGGGGAGCTGTTTTTT
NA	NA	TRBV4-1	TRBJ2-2	CASSQAERTRDTGELFF	TGCGCCAGCAGCCAAGCGGAGCGGACGAGGGACACCGGGGAGCTGTTTTTT
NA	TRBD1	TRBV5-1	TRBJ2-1	CASSTGQGYNEQFF	TGCGCCAGCAGCACCGGACAGGGTTACAATGAGCAGTTCTTC
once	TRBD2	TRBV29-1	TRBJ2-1	CSARMGGRGRLSYNEQFF	TGCAGCGCCCGTATGGGGGGACGCGGGAGACTGTCCTACAATGAGCAGTTCTTC
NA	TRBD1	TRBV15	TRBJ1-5	CATSQDTGAFWAQHF	TGTGCCACCAGCCAGGATACAGGGGCTTTCTGGGCCCAGCATTTT
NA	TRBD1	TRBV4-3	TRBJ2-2	CASRQRWGQDTGELFF	TGCGCCAGCAGGCAAAGATGGGGACAGGACACCGGGGAGCTGTTTTTT
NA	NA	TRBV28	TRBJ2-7	CASSLFGQGTTYEQYF	TGTGCCAGCAGTTTATTCGGCCAGGGGACGACCTACGAGCAGTACTTC
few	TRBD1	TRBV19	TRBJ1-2	CASSIRDRVRGYTF	TGTGCCAGTAGTATCCGGGACAGGGTGCGAGGCTACACCTTC
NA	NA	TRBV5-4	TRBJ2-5	CASSLIRGRDFYF	TGTGCCAGCAGCCTCATTAGGGGCAGGGACTTTTACTTC
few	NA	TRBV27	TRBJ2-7	CASGGSQKAYEQYF	TGTGCCAGCGGTGGGTCACAGAAGGCCTACGAGCAGTACTTC
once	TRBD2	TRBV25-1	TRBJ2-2	CASSETKSGGTGELFF	TGTGCCAGCAGTGAAACAAAGAGCGGGGGGACCGGGGAGCTGTTTTTT
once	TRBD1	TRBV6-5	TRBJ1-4	CASSLQTGTNEKLFF	TGTGCCAGCAGTCTCCAGACAGGGACTAATGAAAAACTGTTTTTT
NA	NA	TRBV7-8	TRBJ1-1	CASSLTGATEAFF	TGTGCCAGCAGCTTAACAGGAGCCACTGAAGCTTTCTTT
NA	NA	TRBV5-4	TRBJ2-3	CASSLGHPNTQYF	TGTGCCAGCAGCTTGGGTCATCCTAATACGCAGTATTTT
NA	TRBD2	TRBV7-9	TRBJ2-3	CASSPPRGAGGPGDTQYF	TGTGCCAGCAGCCCGCCGAGGGGGGCGGGAGGGCCGGGTGATACGCAGTATTTT
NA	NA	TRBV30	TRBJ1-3	CAWTLQGTGNTIYF	TGTGCCTGGACGCTACAGGGTACTGGAAACACCATATATTTT
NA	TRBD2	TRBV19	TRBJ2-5	CASSIGGGETQYF	TGTGCCAGTAGTATCGGGGGGGGTGAGACCCAGTACTTC
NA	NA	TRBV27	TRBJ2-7	CASSYYLTPYEQYF	TGTGCCAGCAGCTATTACCTAACTCCCTACGAGCAGTACTTC
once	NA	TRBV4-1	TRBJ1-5	CASSQGRGSQPQHF	TGCGCCAGCAGCCAAGGTAGAGGGTCCCAACCCCAGCATTTT
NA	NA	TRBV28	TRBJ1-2	CASSPREFPLNYGYTF	TGTGCCAGCAGTCCTAGGGAGTTTCCGTTAAACTATGGCTACACCTTC
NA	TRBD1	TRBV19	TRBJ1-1	CASSQTGGTEAFF	TGTGCCAGTAGTCAGACAGGGGGCACTGAAGCTTTCTTT
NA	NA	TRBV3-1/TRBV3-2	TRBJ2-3	CACSPTSTDTQYF	TGTGCCTGCTCCCCGACTAGCACAGATACGCAGTATTTT
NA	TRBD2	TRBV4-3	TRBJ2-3	CASSQGSGGGTDTQYF	TGCGCCAGCAGCCAAGGGAGCGGGGGTGGCACAGATACGCAGTATTTT
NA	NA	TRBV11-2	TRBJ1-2	CASSLEGQGNGYTF	TGTGCCAGCAGCTTAGAAGGGCAGGGTAACGGCTACACCTTC
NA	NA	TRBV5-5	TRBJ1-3	CASSLFGTRGNTIYF	TGTGCCAGCAGCTTGTTTGGGACTCGAGGAAACACCATATATTTT
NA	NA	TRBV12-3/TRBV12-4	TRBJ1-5	CASSSGNQPQHF	TGTGCCAGCAGTTCGGGGAATCAGCCCCAGCATTTT
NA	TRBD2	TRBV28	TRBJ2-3	CASSRLAGDPTDTQYF	TGTGCCAGCAGTCGACTAGCGGGGGATCCCACAGATACGCAGTATTTT
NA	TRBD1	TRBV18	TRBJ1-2	CASSPDRGYGYTF	TGTGCCAGCTCACCCGACAGGGGATATGGCTACACCTTC
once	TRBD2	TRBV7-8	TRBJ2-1	CASSLVLAGGQGFF	TGTGCCAGCAGCTTGGTCCTAGCGGGAGGGCAGGGGTTCTTC
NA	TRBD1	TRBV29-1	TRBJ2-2	CSVPDRANTGELFF	TGCAGCGTTCCTGACAGGGCGAACACCGGGGAGCTGTTTTTT
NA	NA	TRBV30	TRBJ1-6	CAWSVWSSYNSPLHF	TGTGCCTGGAGTGTATGGAGCTCCTATAATTCACCCCTCCACTTT
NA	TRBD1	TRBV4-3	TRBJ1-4	CASSLGGQGARGEKLFF	TGCGCCAGCAGCCTAGGGGGACAGGGGGCGAGAGGTGAAAAACTGTTTTTT
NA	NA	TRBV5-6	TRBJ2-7	CASSSRLERVGYEQYF	TGTGCCAGCAGCTCCAGACTTGAGCGGGTTGGCTACGAGCAGTACTTC
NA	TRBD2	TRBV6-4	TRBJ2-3	CASSAKAGGSTDTQYF	TGTGCCAGCAGTGCCAAAGCGGGAGGGAGCACAGATACGCAGTATTTT
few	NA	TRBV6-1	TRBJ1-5	CASSQAPQGAGEPQHF	TGTGCCAGCAGTCAAGCCCCGCAGGGTGCGGGGGAGCCCCAGCATTTT
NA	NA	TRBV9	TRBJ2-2	CASSVGSDPGELFF	TGTGCCAGCAGCGTGGGTAGCGATCCCGGGGAGCTGTTTTTT
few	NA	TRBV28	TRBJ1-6	CASRGPFNSPLHF	TGTGCCAGCAGGGGGCCCTTTAATTCACCCCTCCACTTT
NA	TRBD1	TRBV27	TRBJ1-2	CASRAFTTTGTGDGYTF	TGTGCCAGCAGAGCATTTACCACCACCGGGACAGGAGATGGCTACACCTTC
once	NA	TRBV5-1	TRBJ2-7	CASSLAPTGEQYF	TGCGCCAGCAGCTTGGCCCCAACGGGGGAGCAGTACTTC
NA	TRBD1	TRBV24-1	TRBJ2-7	CAPAVGQGAYEQYF	TGTGCCCCGGCTGTGGGACAGGGGGCCTACGAGCAGTACTTC
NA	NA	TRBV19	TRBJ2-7	CASSRVDRGSEQYF	TGTGCCAGTAGTAGGGTCGACCGAGGCTCCGAGCAGTACTTC
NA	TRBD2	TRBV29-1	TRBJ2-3	CSFGGRLAGITDTQYF	TGCAGCTTCGGGGGCCGGCTAGCGGGAATCACAGATACGCAGTATTTT
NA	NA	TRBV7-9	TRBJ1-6	CASSLAGEGPLHF	TGTGCCAGCAGCTTAGCTGGGGAGGGACCCCTCCACTTT
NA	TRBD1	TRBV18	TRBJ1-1	CASSLGDSLNTEAFF	TGTGCCAGCTCCCTCGGGGACAGCTTGAACACTGAAGCTTTCTTT
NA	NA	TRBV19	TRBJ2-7	CATGDTNYEQYF	TGTGCCACCGGGGACACAAACTACGAGCAGTACTTC
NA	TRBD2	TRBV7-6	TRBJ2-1	CASSLGTSGGLGHEQFF	TGTGCCAGCAGCCTTGGGACTAGCGGGGGGCTGGGTCATGAGCAGTTCTTC
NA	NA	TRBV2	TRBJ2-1	CASRGQRPTYNEQFF	TGTGCCAGCAGGGGGCAGCGTCCGACCTACAATGAGCAGTTCTTC
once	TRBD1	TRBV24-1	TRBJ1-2	CATSRDSTYGYTF	TGTGCCACCAGTCGGGACAGCACCTATGGCTACACCTTC
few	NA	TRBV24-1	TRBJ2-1	CATSVLDEQFF	TGTGCCACCAGTGTCCTCGATGAGCAGTTCTTC
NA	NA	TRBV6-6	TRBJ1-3	CASRRSRDGSGNTIYF	TGTGCCAGCAGACGATCGCGGGACGGCTCTGGAAACACCATATATTTT